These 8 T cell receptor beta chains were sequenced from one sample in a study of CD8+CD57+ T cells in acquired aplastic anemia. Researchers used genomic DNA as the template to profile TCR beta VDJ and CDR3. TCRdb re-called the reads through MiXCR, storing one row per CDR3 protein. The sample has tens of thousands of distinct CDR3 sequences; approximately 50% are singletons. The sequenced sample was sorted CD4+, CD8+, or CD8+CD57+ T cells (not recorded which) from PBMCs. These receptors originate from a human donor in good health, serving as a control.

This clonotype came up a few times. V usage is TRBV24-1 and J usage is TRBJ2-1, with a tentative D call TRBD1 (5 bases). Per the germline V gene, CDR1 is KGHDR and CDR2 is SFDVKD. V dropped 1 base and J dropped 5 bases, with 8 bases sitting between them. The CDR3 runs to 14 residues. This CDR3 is CATSDFAGNNEQFF. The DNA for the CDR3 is TGTGCCACCAGTGATTTTGCAGGGAACAATGAGCAGTTCTTC.

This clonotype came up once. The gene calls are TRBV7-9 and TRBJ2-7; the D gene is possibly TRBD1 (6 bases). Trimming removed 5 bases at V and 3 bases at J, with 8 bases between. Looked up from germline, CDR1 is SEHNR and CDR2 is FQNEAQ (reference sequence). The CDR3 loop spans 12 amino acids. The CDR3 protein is CASSRDNYEQYF. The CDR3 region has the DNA TGTGCCAGCAGCCGGGACAACTACGAGCAGTACTTC.

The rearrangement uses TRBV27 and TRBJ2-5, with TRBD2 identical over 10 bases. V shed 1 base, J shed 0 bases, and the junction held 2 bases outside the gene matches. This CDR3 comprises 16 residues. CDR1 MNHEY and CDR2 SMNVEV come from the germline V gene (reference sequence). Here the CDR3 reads CASSLFSGGYQETQYF. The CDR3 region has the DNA TGTGCCAGCAGTTTATTTAGCGGGGGGTACCAAGAGACCCAGTACTTC.

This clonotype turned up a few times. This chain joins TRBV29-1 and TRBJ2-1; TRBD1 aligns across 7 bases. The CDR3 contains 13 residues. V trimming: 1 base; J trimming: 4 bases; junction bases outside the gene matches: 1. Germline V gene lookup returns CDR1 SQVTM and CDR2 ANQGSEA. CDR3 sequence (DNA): TGCAGCGTTGAAGGGGGACAGTACAATGAGCAGTTCTTC. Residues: CSVEGGQYNEQFF.

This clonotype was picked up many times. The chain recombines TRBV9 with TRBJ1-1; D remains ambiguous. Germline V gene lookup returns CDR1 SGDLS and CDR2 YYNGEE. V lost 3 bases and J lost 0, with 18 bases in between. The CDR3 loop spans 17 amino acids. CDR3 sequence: CASSGAAGSTMNTEAFF. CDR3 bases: TGTGCCAGCAGCGGAGCTGCAGGATCAACTATGAACACTGAAGCTTTCTTT.

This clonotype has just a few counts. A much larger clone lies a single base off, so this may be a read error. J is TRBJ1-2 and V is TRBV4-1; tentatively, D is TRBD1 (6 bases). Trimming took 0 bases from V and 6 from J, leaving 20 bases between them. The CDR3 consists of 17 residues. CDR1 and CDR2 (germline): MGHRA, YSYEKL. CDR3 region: CASSQDPGGRGNHGYTF. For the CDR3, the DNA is TGCGCCAGCAGCCAAGATCCCGGGGGCCGGGGCAACCATGGCTACACCTTC.

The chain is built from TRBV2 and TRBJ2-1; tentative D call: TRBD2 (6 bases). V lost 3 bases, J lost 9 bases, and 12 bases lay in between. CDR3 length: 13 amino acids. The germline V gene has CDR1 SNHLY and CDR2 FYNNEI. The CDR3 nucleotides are TGTGCCAGCAGTGAGCGGCTCGGGGGTGAGCAGTTCTTC. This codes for CASSERLGGEQFF.

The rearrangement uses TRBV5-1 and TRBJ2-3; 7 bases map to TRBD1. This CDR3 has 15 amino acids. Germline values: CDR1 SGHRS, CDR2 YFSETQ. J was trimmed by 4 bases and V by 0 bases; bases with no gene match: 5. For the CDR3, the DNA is TGCGCCAGCAGCTTGGGAGGGACAGTCGCAGATACGCAGTATTTT. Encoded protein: CASSLGGTVADTQYF.